This T cell receptor beta chain stems from a study of T cell repertoires in cytomegalovirus infection. Study-level background: Shared public TCR beta signatures pointed to both CMV infection and a matching HLA type.

TCRdb reprocessed the reads with MiXCR, giving one entry per CDR3 protein. The sample has 200,000 to 250,000 distinct CDR3 sequences, 35% to 45% seen once. Turning to this clonotype: The target antigen is unknown.

General study findings and limits: HLA-C-restricted CMV-specific TCR beta clonotypes were dominant in the ex vivo response.

V shed 1 base and J shed 5 bases, with 14 bases lying between them. The CDR3 is 15 amino acids. Germline CDR1 and CDR2: MNHGY and SAAAGT. The chain carries TRBV6-8 and TRBJ1-1, with D possibly TRBD1 on 5 matching bases. The sample was CD8+ T cells from cultured PBMCs, taken from culture after CMV antigen stimulation. The sequence came from a human donor in good health (CMV status not recorded). Some clones in this sample may be carry-over from other donors' samples. The CDR3 spells CASSYWGEGSTEAFF. The CDR3 DNA reads TGTGCCAGCAGTTACTGGGGTGAGGGGAGTACTGAAGCTTTCTTT.